A single sample is the source of the 19 T cell receptor beta chains below, sequenced in a study of tumor and adjacent non-tumor tissue in lung cancer. The library came from three nested PCR rounds adapted from ARM-PCR protocols. From the multiplex PCR reads, TCRdb called clonotypes with MiXCR, one entry per CDR3 protein. The sample has 220,000 or so distinct CDR3 sequences, 60% to 75% seen once. This sample's RNA came from whole unsorted tissue. The sample comprised lung tumor tissue. The receptor source for this set is a man aged 55 to 70 with non-small cell lung cancer.

Regarding this clonotype: A junction end diverges from the germline sequence, so it may reflect a read error. J is TRBJ1-1 and V is TRBV20-1; D unclear. The CDR3 is 14 residues long. Per germline, CDR1 DFQATT and CDR2 SNEGSKA (reference sequence). The CDR3 reads CSAREALMNIEAFF. CDR3 nucleotide sequence: TGCAGTGCTAGAGAAGCACTCATGAACATTGAAGCTTTCTTT.

This clonotype was observed a single time. A read error may be the cause here, since a much bigger clone is one base away. The chain links TRBV4-3 to TRBJ1-3, with D possibly TRBD1 on 5 matching bases. Germline CDR1 LGHNA, CDR2 YSLEER. The CDR3 covers 15 residues. CDR3 nucleotides: TGCGCCAGCTGCCAAGATCGGGGGACGGGAAACACCATATATTTT. Protein sequence: CASCQDRGTGNTIYF.

As to this clonotype: Lacking the conserved final phenylalanine or tryptophan, this CDR3 likely reflects a read error. The chain combines TRBV11-2 with TRBJ1-6, with D perhaps matching TRBD1 (6 bases). Germline V gene sequence: CDR1 SGHAT, CDR2 FQNNGV. CDR3 length equals 15 residues. The CDR3 here is CASSLYRDANSPLHS. Written as DNA, the CDR3 is TGTGCCAGCAGTTTATACAGGGACGCCAATTCACCTCTCCACTCT.

Points on this clonotype: At one end, the junction sequence differs from germline, possibly due to a read error. This chain links TRBV11-3 with TRBJ2-3; D possibly corresponds to TRBD2 (6 bases). This CDR3 comprises 14 residues. Germline lookup yields CDR1 SGHNT and CDR2 YENEEA. The CDR3 nucleotides are TGTGCCAGCAGCTCCCCGACTAGGCCCGATACGAAGTATTTT. This encodes CASSSPTRPDTKYF.

In this sample, this clonotype turned up once. V gene TRBV7-3 combines with J gene TRBJ2-1, with 7 positions matching TRBD2. CDR1 SGHTA and CDR2 FQGTGA come from the germline V gene. The V gene end was trimmed by 6 bases and the J gene end by 6 bases; junction bases not matched to a gene: 11. This CDR3 contains 15 residues. CDR3 coding DNA: TGTGCCAGCAGTCTTCCGGGACTATCGATCAATGAGCAGTTCTTC. Encoded protein: CASSLPGLSINEQFF.

Details on this clonotype: Mismatch with germline at one junction end may stem from a read error. CDR3 sequence reads: CSARVEGSKQPQHF. The DNA for the CDR3 is TGCAGTGCTAGAGTAGAGGGGAGCAAACAGCCCCAGCATTTT. This chain joins TRBV20-1 and TRBJ1-5, with D perhaps matching TRBD1 (5 bases). The V gene's germline CDR1 is DFQATT and CDR2 SNEGSKA (reference sequence). This CDR3 comprises 14 residues.

The DNA for the CDR3 is TGCAGTGCTAGAGGTAGTCTCGCATCCTACGAGCAGTACTTC. Its translation: CSARGSLASYEQYF. V is TRBV20-1 and J is TRBJ2-7, with D unclear. Germline CDR1 and CDR2: DFQATT and SNEGSKA (reference sequence). V was clipped by 1 base and J by 1 base, with 11 bases between them. CDR3 length equals 14 residues.

The chain links TRBV30 to TRBJ1-1; maybe TRBD1 (6 bases). V was pared by 7 bases and J by 9 bases, with 12 bases between. The CDR3 spans 10 residues. In germline, CDR1 is GTSNPN, CDR2 SVGIG (reference sequence). CDR3 residues: CALGQGKAFF. CDR3 nucleotides: TGTGCCTTGGGTCAGGGGAAAGCTTTCTTT.

The count of this clonotype is one. One end of the junction varies from germline; a read error may be responsible. The V gene is TRBV30, the J gene TRBJ2-6, with D perhaps TRBD1 (5 bases). Germline CDR1 and CDR2: GTSNPN and SVGIG (reference sequence). The CDR3 spans 15 residues. The CDR3 protein is CAWSPGQSGANILTF. The CDR3 DNA follows: TGTGCCTGGAGCCCAGGTCAGTCTGGGGCCAACATCCTGACTTTC.

The CDR3 DNA reads as TGTGCCAGCAGTTTTCAGGGGGCGAGTGAAAAACTGTTTTTT. Protein: CASSFQGASEKLFF. This chain links TRBV12-3 or TRBV12-4 with TRBJ1-4, with TRBD1 matching 8 bases. The CDR3 runs to 14 residues. V shed 3 bases, J shed 7 bases, and the junction held 4 bases outside the gene matches.

This clonotype was recorded at least ten times. This chain uses TRBV4-3 with TRBJ2-7; D is undetermined. V lost 0 bases, J lost 1 base, and 7 bases lay in between. The CDR3 sequence is 14 residues long. Germline loops: CDR1 LGHNA, CDR2 YSLEER. The CDR3: CASSQDPASYEQYF. The CDR3 DNA reads as TGCGCCAGCAGCCAAGATCCAGCGTCCTACGAGCAGTACTTC.

Worth noting for this clonotype: Likely a read error: the CDR3 ends without its conserved phenylalanine or tryptophan. This CDR3 is CASSFWTGGSGSNVLTS. CDR3 coding DNA: TGTGCCAGCAGTTTCTGGACAGGGGGCTCTGGGTCCAACGTCCTGACTTCC. The V and J genes are TRBV6-5 and TRBJ2-6, with 11 bases lining up with TRBD1. The CDR3 length is 17 residues. CDR1 and CDR2 (germline): MNHEY, SVGAGI.

As for this clonotype: Germline and junction disagree at one end, which may indicate a read error. This chain links TRBV20-1 with TRBJ1-2; 9 bases line up with TRBD1. The CDR3 spans 13 residues. The germline V gene encodes CDR1 DFQATT and CDR2 SNEGSKA (reference sequence). The CDR3 loop is CSVRGTGRGGYTF. For the CDR3, the DNA is TGCAGTGTTAGAGGGACAGGGCGAGGTGGCTACACCTTC.

This clonotype was detected a few times. This chain connects TRBV5-1 to TRBJ2-2; D gene uncertain. Trimming took 0 bases from V and 0 from J, leaving 6 bases between them. This CDR3 is built from 15 residues. CDR1 and CDR2 (germline): SGHRS, YFSETQ. The CDR3 nucleotides are TGCGCCAGCAGCTTGGGGACGGCGAACACCGGGGAGCTGTTTTTT. This gives the protein CASSLGTANTGELFF.

Turning to this clonotype: This may arise from a read error, as a much more abundant clone is one base away. The DNA of the CDR3 is TGCAGTGAGTCGATAACAGCGGTTGCTTCCTACGAGCAGTACTTC. Its translation is CSESITAVASYEQYF. V is TRBV20-1 and J is TRBJ2-7, with D maybe TRBD2 (5 bases). The CDR3 is 15 residues long. From germline, CDR1 is DFQATT and CDR2 SNEGSKA (reference sequence). V was clipped by 7 bases and J by 1 base, with 20 bases between them.

Worth noting for this clonotype: Compared with germline, one end of the junction differs, possibly owing to a read error. The rearrangement links TRBV5-1 to TRBJ1-4; 8 nucleotides match TRBD1. The germline CDR1 and CDR2 sequences are SGHRS and YFSETQ. The CDR3 loop spans 16 amino acids. The CDR3 spells CDSSLAQGALGEKLFF. DNA for the CDR3: TGCGACAGCAGCTTGGCTCAGGGGGCGTTAGGTGAAAAACTGTTTTTT.

This chain uses TRBV20-1 with TRBJ1-1; weak D call: TRBD1 (6 bases). The CDR3 consists of 12 residues. Trimming left V 4 bases short and J 4 bases short, with 10 bases between. Germline CDR1 and CDR2: DFQATT and SNEGSKA (reference sequence). The CDR3 nucleotides read TGCAGTGCTATAGGGGACACCACTGAAGCTTTCTTT. Translating it yields CSAIGDTTEAFF.

This clonotype was picked up many times. The V call is TRBV6-6, the J call TRBJ2-3; 9 bases align to TRBD1. Losses at the gene ends were 4 bases for V and 1 base for J; bases not matched to a gene: 0. Germline lookup yields CDR1 MNHNY and CDR2 SVGAGI (reference sequence). This CDR3 region has 14 residues. The CDR3 DNA is TGTGCCAGCAGTTGGACAGGGGGCACAGATACGCAGTATTTT. As protein: CASSWTGGTDTQYF.

Comment on this clonotype: A much larger clone sits a single nucleotide away, making a read error possible. This rearrangement joins TRBV29-1 to TRBJ2-1; D uncertain. The ends were cut back, 6 bases at V and 7 bases at J, with 13 bases in the middle. Germline V gives CDR1 SQVTM, CDR2 ANQGSEA. CDR3 length: 12 amino acids. As DNA, the CDR3 is TGCAGCGTCTACAGTAGACGGAATGAGCAGTTCTTC. Translated, it gives CSVYSRRNEQFF.